One sample yielded the 14 T cell receptor beta chains listed below, sequenced in a study of cytomegalovirus exposure and HLA in healthy donors. PCR was performed using 60 Vbeta and 13 Jbeta primers. The method was immunoSEQ multiplex PCR; TCRdb's version includes in-frame clones alone and lacks a portion of them. This table has approximately 170,000 clones, roughly four fifths appearing once. Input material: PBMCs. These receptors originate from a man in his fifties or sixties in good health and CMV-seropositive.

This CDR3 is CAWSTGAETQYF. CDR3 sequence (DNA): TGTGCCTGGAGTACAGGGGCAGAGACCCAGTACTTC. The chain uses TRBV30 and TRBJ2-5; 7 bases are shared with TRBD1. Trimming removed 2 bases from V and 4 bases from J; junction bases left unmatched: 1. Germline loops: CDR1 GTSNPN, CDR2 SVGIG (reference sequence). The CDR3 is 12 residues long.

The chain links TRBV7-9 to TRBJ1-4, with 10 positions matching TRBD1. The ends lost 5 bases at V and 5 bases at J; junction bases unmatched: 2. Germline loops: CDR1 SEHNR, CDR2 FQNEAQ (reference sequence). This CDR3 region has 14 residues. The CDR3 sequence is CASSPGQGNEKLFF. Here the CDR3 DNA reads TGTGCCAGCAGCCCGGGACAGGGGAATGAAAAACTGTTTTTT. Variable domain in full (rest from reference TRBV7-9 and TRBJ1-4): DTGVSQNPRHKITKRGQNVTFRCDPISEHNRLYWYRQTLGQGPEFLTYFQNEAQLEKSRLLSDRFSAERPKGSFSTLEIQRTEQGDSAMYLCASSPGQGNEKLFFGSGTQLSVL.

This chain's CDR3 is CASSPPGQGGLEQYF. The CDR3, as DNA: TGTGCCAGCAGTCCCCCGGGACAGGGGGGTCTCGAGCAGTACTTC. The chain carries TRBV28 and TRBJ2-7, with 11 bases lining up with TRBD1. The ends lost 5 bases at V and 6 bases at J; junction bases unmatched: 9. Looked up from germline, CDR1 is MDHEN and CDR2 is SYDVKM. This CDR3 is built from 15 residues.

This chain links TRBV27 with TRBJ2-1, with 10 bases identical to TRBD2. In germline, CDR1 is MNHEY, CDR2 SMNVEV (reference sequence). Trimming at V came to 5 bases and at J to 10 bases, leaving 11 bases not matched to a gene. The CDR3 sequence is 15 residues long. The CDR3 region is CASSIAGTSAREQFF. The DNA of the CDR3 is TGTGCCAGCAGTATAGCCGGGACTAGCGCCCGGGAGCAGTTCTTC.

This chain joins TRBV7-3 and TRBJ2-7; TRBD2 agrees at 11 bases. This CDR3 comprises 15 residues. Trimming cost V 1 base and J 5 bases; bases outside gene matches: 4. CDR1 and CDR2 from the germline V gene are SGHTA and FQGTGA. The CDR3 bases are TGTGCCAGCAGCTTAATAGCGGGAGGGCCTCACGAGCAGTACTTC. Its protein is CASSLIAGGPHEQYF.

The gene calls are TRBV28 and TRBJ2-2; no definite D call. V was trimmed by 3 bases and J by 4 bases, leaving 9 bases between them. CDR3 length: 14 amino acids. CDR1 is MDHEN, CDR2 SYDVKM, per germline. Written as DNA, the CDR3 is TGTGCCAGCAGTTTCTTAATCGGCACCGGGGAGCTGTTTTTT. It is translated as CASSFLIGTGELFF.

The chain combines TRBV7-2 with TRBJ2-7, with TRBD1 matching 7 bases. Germline CDR1 is SGHTA and CDR2 is FQGNSA. With V trimmed by 4 bases and J by 4 bases, 10 bases remained unmatched. The CDR3 spans 15 residues. CDR3 amino acids: CASSSRRKGAYEQYF. Here the CDR3 DNA reads TGTGCCAGCAGCTCCCGGCGCAAGGGGGCTTACGAGCAGTACTTC.

The rearrangement links TRBV19 to TRBJ1-2; possible D gene TRBD1, 6 bases. The V gene's germline CDR1 is LNHDA and CDR2 SQIVND (reference sequence). The length of the CDR3 is 15 residues. V gave up 3 bases and J gave up 5 bases, with 16 bases separating them. The CDR3, as DNA: TGTGCCAGTAGTATCGTGACAGGAGCCTCATATGGCTACACCTTC. This translates into CASSIVTGASYGYTF.

The rearrangement joins TRBV7-9 to TRBJ1-4; TRBD1 matches 7 bases. Germline CDR1 is SEHNR and CDR2 is FQNEAQ (reference sequence). The J segment lost 11 bases and the V segment lost 1 base, leaving 4 bases of the junction unmatched. The CDR3 runs to 13 residues. The CDR3 is CASSLEDRRKLFF. The CDR3 DNA follows: TGTGCCAGCAGCTTAGAGGACAGGCGGAAACTGTTTTTT.

The genes are TRBV5-1 and TRBJ2-5, with 8 bases aligning to TRBD2. CDR1 and CDR2 from the germline V gene are SGHRS and YFSETQ. With V trimmed by 0 bases and J by 0 bases, 13 bases remained unmatched. The CDR3 covers 19 residues. The CDR3 sequence: CASSLAASGGRRYQETQYF. CDR3 nucleotide sequence: TGCGCCAGCAGCTTGGCGGCGTCGGGAGGGCGACGATACCAAGAGACCCAGTACTTC.

Points on this clone: The sample carries other DNA sequences with the same CDR3. The chain recombines TRBV13 with TRBJ2-1; D is possibly TRBD1 (5 bases). The V end lost 4 bases, the J end lost 6 bases, and 10 bases lay between the germline ends. Germline CDR1 reads PRHDT; CDR2 reads FYEKMQ (reference sequence). The CDR3 extends over 13 amino acids. CDR3 in amino acids: CASSSHRSNEQFF. For the CDR3, the DNA is TGTGCCAGCAGCTCCCACAGGAGCAATGAGCAGTTCTTC.

DNA for the CDR3: TGTGCCAGTACCGGGACACACAACACCGGGGAGCTGTTTTTT. Translated, it gives CASTGTHNTGELFF. This chain connects TRBV19 to TRBJ2-2, with D perhaps matching TRBD1 (6 bases). The V end was cut by 7 bases, the J end by 2 bases, with 11 bases between. This CDR3 has 14 amino acids. The germline CDR1 and CDR2 sequences are LNHDA and SQIVND (reference sequence).

The chain combines TRBV5-1 with TRBJ2-1; D might be TRBD1 (6 bases). The CDR3 is 16 residues long. Germline loops: CDR1 SGHRS, CDR2 YFSETQ. Trimming left V 3 bases short and J 4 bases short, with 17 bases between. CDR3 sequence: CASSSGYLGGYNEQFF. The CDR3 DNA reads as TGCGCCAGCAGCTCAGGTTATTTAGGGGGTTACAATGAGCAGTTCTTC.

This sequence joins TRBV9 and TRBJ2-2; 11 nucleotides line up with TRBD2. V lost 3 bases to trimming and J lost 8 bases; unmatched junction nucleotides: 6. Germline V gives CDR1 SGDLS, CDR2 YYNGEE. CDR3 length: 15 residues. Here the CDR3 DNA reads TGTGCCAGCAGCGAACTAGCGGGAGTTGCGGGGGAGCTGTTTTTT. Translated, it gives CASSELAGVAGELFF.